These T cell receptor beta chains were read from a single sample in a study of Graves' ophthalmopathy and Graves' hyperthyroidism. TCRdb reprocessed the multiplex PCR reads with MiXCR, giving one entry per CDR3 protein. The sample carries 660,000 or so distinct CDR3 sequences, under 50% recorded once. The sequenced sample consisted of peripheral blood. These receptors were collected from an adult man with Graves' ophthalmopathy. CDR3s include the opening cysteine and the closing phenylalanine or tryptophan. Each record gives: clone size, V gene, CDR3 length, D gene, J gene, CDR3 DNA, CDR3 protein. D genes are given only for firm matches. Clone size appears in some rows only: once, few, many, or a class for an expanded clone.

clone_size: -
v_call: TRBV7-9
cdr3_length: 13
d_call: -
j_call: TRBJ2-1
cdr3_nt: TGTGCCAGCAGCTTAGTGGGGTCGAATGAGCAGTTCTTC
cdr3_aa: CASSLVGSNEQFF

clone_size: -
v_call: TRBV5-1
cdr3_length: 14
d_call: -
j_call: TRBJ2-1
cdr3_nt: TGCGCCAGCAGTCCTGGACAGCGCGACTATGAGCAGTTCTTC
cdr3_aa: CASSPGQRDYEQFF

clone_size: -
v_call: TRBV29-1
cdr3_length: 12
d_call: -
j_call: TRBJ2-7
cdr3_nt: TGCAGCGGACCGGGACAAGCCTACGAGCAGTACTTC
cdr3_aa: CSGPGQAYEQYF

clone_size: -
v_call: TRBV7-3
cdr3_length: 16
d_call: -
j_call: TRBJ2-3
cdr3_nt: TGTGCCAGCAGCTGGAACGGGGGTACCTCCACAGATACGCAGTATTTT
cdr3_aa: CASSWNGGTSTDTQYF

clone_size: many
v_call: TRBV7-2
cdr3_length: 17
d_call: -
j_call: TRBJ1-2
cdr3_nt: TGTGCCAGCAGCTTAGGGCTAGGAGGCCTTGGGGGAGGCGGCTACACCTTC
cdr3_aa: CASSLGLGGLGGGGYTF

clone_size: few
v_call: TRBV5-4
cdr3_length: 14
d_call: -
j_call: TRBJ1-1
cdr3_nt: TGTGCTACAGAGAGAACAGGCCTGAACACTGAAGCTTTCTTT
cdr3_aa: CATERTGLNTEAFF

clone_size: -
v_call: TRBV5-1
cdr3_length: 15
d_call: -
j_call: TRBJ1-4
cdr3_nt: TGCGCCAGCAGCCCGCAGGGTGGAACTAATGAAAAACTGTTTTTT
cdr3_aa: CASSPQGGTNEKLFF

clone_size: -
v_call: TRBV19
cdr3_length: 10
d_call: -
j_call: TRBJ1-1
cdr3_nt: TGTGCCAGTACCGGAGGGGGAGCTTTCTTT
cdr3_aa: CASTGGGAFF

clone_size: many
v_call: TRBV6-6
cdr3_length: 16
d_call: -
j_call: TRBJ1-2
cdr3_nt: TGTGCCAGCAGTTCCACCCCGGAGTGGGGTAACTATGGCTACACCTTC
cdr3_aa: CASSSTPEWGNYGYTF

clone_size: -
v_call: TRBV19
cdr3_length: 16
d_call: -
j_call: TRBJ1-2
cdr3_nt: TGTGCCAGTAGCAGGGACGGCAGGGGTTCAGGCTATGGCTACACCTTC
cdr3_aa: CASSRDGRGSGYGYTF

clone_size: many
v_call: TRBV10-3
cdr3_length: 16
d_call: TRBD1
j_call: TRBJ1-1
cdr3_nt: TGTGCCATCAGTGAGTCGGGGACAGGGTTGAACACTGAAGCTTTCTTT
cdr3_aa: CAISESGTGLNTEAFF

clone_size: few
v_call: TRBV19
cdr3_length: 17
d_call: -
j_call: TRBJ2-7
cdr3_nt: TGTGCCAGTAGTATAGTCGGACGGGGCTCCTACTCCTACGAGCAGTACTTC
cdr3_aa: CASSIVGRGSYSYEQYF

clone_size: many
v_call: TRBV9
cdr3_length: 13
d_call: -
j_call: TRBJ1-6
cdr3_nt: TGTGCCAGCAGCCCAGACCCCAGTTCACCCCTCCACTTT
cdr3_aa: CASSPDPSSPLHF

clone_size: many
v_call: TRBV5-6
cdr3_length: 14
d_call: TRBD1
j_call: TRBJ1-6
cdr3_nt: TGTGCCAGCAGCTGGGACAGGGGCAATTCACCCCTCCACTTT
cdr3_aa: CASSWDRGNSPLHF

clone_size: many
v_call: TRBV19
cdr3_length: 11
d_call: -
j_call: TRBJ2-7
cdr3_nt: TGTGCCAGTAGTGGACTATGGGAGCAGTACTTC
cdr3_aa: CASSGLWEQYF

clone_size: -
v_call: TRBV9
cdr3_length: 13
d_call: -
j_call: TRBJ1-5
cdr3_nt: TGTGCCAGCAGCCCAGGGGTCGGCCAGCCCCAGCATTTT
cdr3_aa: CASSPGVGQPQHF

clone_size: -
v_call: TRBV7-9
cdr3_length: 14
d_call: TRBD2
j_call: TRBJ2-5
cdr3_nt: TGTGCCAGCAGCCAGGTAGCGGGGAGGGAGACCCAGTACTTC
cdr3_aa: CASSQVAGRETQYF